The clone carrying this TCR beta chain showed up just a few times. Its specificity is not known. The data are from a study of early T cells in non-severe SARS-CoV-2 infection. Study as a whole: Investigators sequenced bulk RNA drawn from unsorted whole blood, and chains remained unpaired. Regarding the study as a whole: Matching with VDJdb favored anti-spike CD8 responses (missing private and CD4 specificities).

Unique molecular identifiers were attached to individual cDNA molecules. One entry per CDR3 protein, called by TCRdb with MiXCR from the 5' RACE reads. Altogether more than 95,000 distinct CDR3 sequences are present, approximately 11% being singletons, with the ten largest covering around 4.3%. Germline CDR1 is SGDLS and CDR2 is YYNGEE. This CDR3 comprises 16 residues. The ends were cut back, 0 bases at V and 0 bases at J, with 11 bases in the middle. Sequenced here: whole blood, sampled at baseline. The chain recombines TRBV9 with TRBJ2-3; maybe TRBD2 (5 bases). This clonotype was sampled from an adult who was a healthcare worker with PCR-confirmed SARS-CoV-2 infection or an uninfected control (not recorded which). CDR3 in amino acids: CASSVGPSSSTDTQYF. In DNA form, the CDR3 reads TGTGCCAGCAGCGTAGGCCCTAGCTCTAGCACAGATACGCAGTATTTT. Supplemented by reference TRBV9 and TRBJ2-3, the full variable domain reads DSGVTQTPKHLITATGQRVTLRCSPRSGDLSVYWYQQSLDQGLQFLIQYYNGEERAKGNILERFSAQQFPDLHSELNLSSLELGDSALYFCASSVGPSSSTDTQYFGPGTRLTVL.